This T cell receptor beta chain was documented in a study of T cell changes during pregnancy in multiple sclerosis. Produced via immunoSEQ multiplex PCR; TCRdb's table is partial and in-frame only. The sample consists of 42,000 or so clones, about 85% of them appearing once. V lost 5 bases, J lost 8 bases, and 18 bases lay in between. From germline, CDR1 is SGHTA and CDR2 FQGNSA. The CDR3 length is 15 residues. The clonotype comes from a female donor with multiple sclerosis, enrolled in a pregnancy study. The sample was CD4+ T cells from peripheral blood mononuclear cells, taken after pregnancy. V usage is TRBV7-2 and J usage is TRBJ1-4; D is possibly TRBD1 (6 bases). In DNA form, the CDR3 reads TGTGCCAGCAGCGCACAGGGCTCCCTGGGGGAAAAACTGTTTTTT. This sequence encodes CASSAQGSLGEKLFF.